These 5 T cell receptor beta chains came from one sample sequenced in a study of T cell repertoires in cytomegalovirus infection. TCRdb called the reads again in MiXCR, with one record for every CDR3 protein. This table has 700,000 to 900,000 distinct CDR3 sequences, under 35% appearing once. Their target antigens are unknown. The material sequenced was cultured CD8+ T cells from PBMCs, taken from culture after CMV antigen stimulation. Every receptor here comes from a human donor in good health (CMV status not recorded). Some clones in this sample may be carry-over from other donors' samples.

This clonotype was seen a handful of times. CDR3 amino acids: CASSPGTSGGAINEQFF. DNA for the CDR3: TGTGCCAGCAGCCCCGGGACTAGCGGGGGGGCCATCAATGAGCAGTTCTTC. The chain links TRBV7-3 to TRBJ2-1; 16 bases agree with TRBD2. CDR3 length: 17 amino acids. Losses at the gene ends were 5 bases for V and 6 bases for J; bases not matched to a gene: 7. Germline CDR1 reads SGHTA; CDR2 reads FQGTGA.

The V gene is TRBV6-2 or TRBV6-3, the J gene TRBJ2-2; D might be TRBD1 (6 bases). The V end lost 5 bases, the J end lost 10 bases, and 29 bases lay between the germline ends. CDR1 and CDR2 (germline): MNHEY, SVGEGT. The CDR3 is 18 residues long. Here the CDR3 DNA reads TGTGCCAGCAGTGGGACATGGCCTTACGACATAAAACACCAGGAGCTGTTTTTT. Its protein is CASSGTWPYDIKHQELFF.

This chain joins TRBV12-3 or TRBV12-4 and TRBJ1-1; 9 bases are a match to TRBD1. The trim removed 6 bases at V and 3 bases at J, leaving 2 bases unmatched. CDR3 length equals 13 residues. CDR3 loop: CASRQGAYTEAFF. The CDR3 bases are TGTGCCAGCAGACAGGGGGCGTACACTGAAGCTTTCTTT.

This clonotype appeared a few times. The rearrangement joins TRBV27 to TRBJ2-3; D could derive from TRBD1 or TRBD2 (6 bases each). Looked up from germline, CDR1 is MNHEY and CDR2 is SMNVEV (reference sequence). The V and J ends lost 8 bases and 0 bases respectively, with 21 bases between them. This CDR3 has 17 residues. In DNA form, the CDR3 reads TGTGCCAGCTCCTGGATCGGGGGCGGCGGGAGCACAGATACGCAGTATTTT. Translation gives CASSWIGGGGSTDTQYF.

The chain uses TRBV12-3 or TRBV12-4 and TRBJ2-1; a weak D match, TRBD1 (6 bases). This CDR3 region has 16 residues. The V gene lost 3 bases and the J gene lost 0 bases, with 12 bases spanning the gap. For the CDR3, the DNA is TGTGCCAGCAGTTTCGGGCAGGGGACCTCCTACAATGAGCAGTTCTTC. Its translation: CASSFGQGTSYNEQFF.